This is a list of T cell receptor beta chains from one sample in a study of OX40 agonist ivuxolimab in advanced cancers. Clones were read by immunoSEQ multiplex PCR, and TCRdb kept only the in-frame ones, dropping some. In the table there are more than 55,000 clones, more than 65% of which are singletons. Sequencing used CD4+ or CD8+ T cells sorted from blood, obtained in a trial of the OX40 agonist ivuxolimab. The source is an adult with an advanced solid tumor such as melanoma, head and neck, liver or kidney cancer. Both conserved end residues are part of each CDR3. The D gene is left open where the match is weak. Rows give clone size only sometimes, using once, few, many, or a class for an expanded clone.

DNA | CDR3 | D | size | J | V
TGTGCCAGTAGTAGAAGAGCGGGGGGGCCCGGGGAGCTGTTTTTT | CASSRRAGGPGELFF | TRBD2 | . | TRBJ2-2 | TRBV19
TGTGCCACCAGCTTCTGGATCGGGGGGCGGATTTCACCCCTCCACTTT | CATSFWIGGRISPLHF | . | . | TRBJ1-6 | TRBV15
TGTGCCAGCAGGGACAGGGGGAGCTCTGGAAACACCATATATTTT | CASRDRGSSGNTIYF | TRBD1 | . | TRBJ1-3 | TRBV2
TGTGCCAGCAGCCTCAGGGGGCGCATTCAGTACTTC | CASSLRGRIQYF | TRBD1 | . | TRBJ2-4 | TRBV7-2
TGTGCCAGCAGTGCTCGGGACAAAGGGACCCAGTACTTC | CASSARDKGTQYF | . | . | TRBJ2-5 | TRBV25-1
TGTGCCAGCAGCTCAGCGGACTCGGGACAGGTTCTACTCTGGGGCACTGAAGCTTTCTTT | CASSSADSGQVLLWGTEAFF | TRBD1 | . | TRBJ1-1 | TRBV11-3
TGTGCCAGCAGCTTAGCGGGACAGGGGGTCCTCTACGAGCAGTACTTC | CASSLAGQGVLYEQYF | TRBD1 | . | TRBJ2-7 | TRBV7-2
TGTGCCAGTAGTAACCGGGACAGCCCTCTAAAACTGTTTTTT | CASSNRDSPLKLFF | TRBD1 | . | TRBJ1-4 | TRBV19
TGTGCCAGCAGTAAGGACAGGGGGCTTCAGCCCCAGCATTTT | CASSKDRGLQPQHF | TRBD1 | . | TRBJ1-5 | TRBV2
TGTGCCAGCAGATCAGGGGGCACCTACGAGCAGTACTTC | CASRSGGTYEQYF | TRBD1 | . | TRBJ2-7 | TRBV27
TGTGCCAGTAGTATAGGTGCCTTCCAAGAGACCCAGTACTTC | CASSIGAFQETQYF | . | . | TRBJ2-5 | TRBV19
TGTGCCAGCAGTTCCAAACAGGGTTTCATCACTGAAGCTTTCTTT | CASSSKQGFITEAFF | . | . | TRBJ1-1 | TRBV6-1
TGTGCCAGCAGTTACGGCGCAGGGGGTAGTGAAAAACTGTTTTTT | CASSYGAGGSEKLFF | TRBD1 | . | TRBJ1-4 | TRBV6-5
TGTGCCAGCAGCCGAAGGGCCGGGGAGCTGTTTTTT | CASSRRAGELFF | . | . | TRBJ2-2 | TRBV9
TGTGCCAGCAGCTTTTATCGGGGCCAACACTCTGGAAACACCATATATTTT | CASSFYRGQHSGNTIYF | . | . | TRBJ1-3 | TRBV5-8
TGTGCAAGTCGTAGGAGGGGACTCGCAGATACGCAGTATTTT | CASRRRGLADTQYF | . | . | TRBJ2-3 | TRBV12-2
TGTGCCAGCAGCTTCGGGGACAGTTCCGGCTACACCTTC | CASSFGDSSGYTF | TRBD1 | . | TRBJ1-2 | TRBV7-9
TGTGCCAGCTCACCCTTAACAGGGGCCGCGGGGACTGAAGCTTTCTTT | CASSPLTGAAGTEAFF | TRBD1 | . | TRBJ1-1 | TRBV18
TGTGCCAGCAGCTTAGGGGACAGGAAGGGATATGAAAAACTGTTTTTT | CASSLGDRKGYEKLFF | TRBD1 | . | TRBJ1-4 | TRBV7-9
TGTGCCAGCAGCTTGAACAACCCCGAACAAGAGACCCAGTACTTC | CASSLNNPEQETQYF | . | . | TRBJ2-5 | TRBV5-5
TGCGCCAGCAGCCGAGGGGGGGAAGGTGCCCCCGAGCAGTACTTC | CASSRGGEGAPEQYF | . | . | TRBJ2-7 | TRBV5-1
TGTGCCAGCAGTTTTCCACTAGTGTCGAGGAATGAGCAGTTCTTC | CASSFPLVSRNEQFF | . | . | TRBJ2-1 | TRBV28
TGTGCCAGCAGCCCCGTAACAGGGGGAGCTTATAATTCACCCCTCCACTTT | CASSPVTGGAYNSPLHF | TRBD1 | . | TRBJ1-6 | TRBV11-2
TGTGCCAGCTCCGTCTCATCTGGCTATGGCTACACCTTC | CASSVSSGYGYTF | . | . | TRBJ1-2 | TRBV28
TGTGCCTGGACTAGCGGGGAGACCCAGTACTTC | CAWTSGETQYF | TRBD2 | . | TRBJ2-5 | TRBV30
TGCGCCAGCAGCCAAGATTTAGGAACAGGGGGTATGAAACTGTTTTTT | CASSQDLGTGGMKLFF | TRBD1 | . | TRBJ1-4 | TRBV4-3
TGTGCCAGCAGGGAGCTAGCCAAAAACATTCAGTACTTC | CASRELAKNIQYF | . | . | TRBJ2-4 | TRBV28
TGCGCCAGCAGCGAGGGACCCCCATATTCCTACGAGCAGTACTTC | CASSEGPPYSYEQYF | . | . | TRBJ2-7 | TRBV5-1
TGTGCCAGCAGCTTAGGGGTTCAGGGCCGCTATGGCTACACCTTC | CASSLGVQGRYGYTF | . | . | TRBJ1-2 | TRBV11-2
TGTGCCAGCAGTTACCCAATTGTGGCGGAGACCCAGTACTTC | CASSYPIVAETQYF | . | . | TRBJ2-5 | TRBV7-2
TGTGCCAGCAGCGATTTATCAGAGGTGTGGCGGGGCTCCTACGAGCAGTACTTC | CASSDLSEVWRGSYEQYF | . | . | TRBJ2-7 | TRBV7-9
TGTGCCAGCTCACCAACAGGGGGAGATACGCAGTATTTT | CASSPTGGDTQYF | TRBD1 | . | TRBJ2-3 | TRBV18
TGTGCCACCAGGAGGGAAGAAGCAGTAAGCCACGAGCAGTACTTC | CATRREEAVSHEQYF | . | . | TRBJ2-7 | TRBV6-5
TGTGCCAGCTCACCACAGGAGAGCTCCTACGAGCAGTACTTC | CASSPQESSYEQYF | . | . | TRBJ2-7 | TRBV18
TGCGCCAGCAGCCCGGGACAGTTAAATGAGCAGTTCTTC | CASSPGQLNEQFF | TRBD1 | . | TRBJ2-1 | TRBV10-1
TGTGCCAGCAGTTCGCCGGGACTGAACACTGAAGCTTTCTTT | CASSSPGLNTEAFF | . | medium-sized | TRBJ1-1 | TRBV28
TGTGCCAGTAGTATTCGGGACAGATATAACGAGGGACCAGATACGCAGTATTTT | CASSIRDRYNEGPDTQYF | TRBD1 | . | TRBJ2-3 | TRBV19
TGTGCCACCAGCAGAGAGGGCGGGAGGAGCACAGATACGCAGTATTTT | CATSREGGRSTDTQYF | TRBD2 | . | TRBJ2-3 | TRBV15
TGTGCCAGCAGCTCCGGGACAGGAAATTATAATTCACCCCTCCACTTT | CASSSGTGNYNSPLHF | TRBD1 | . | TRBJ1-6 | TRBV7-2
TGTGCCACCAGCAGAGGAGGGGACCCCCCCTACGAGCAGTACTTC | CATSRGGDPPYEQYF | . | . | TRBJ2-7 | TRBV15
TGTGCCAGCAGTTACAGCGGGAGCTTACGCAATGAGCAGTTCTTC | CASSYSGSLRNEQFF | TRBD2 | . | TRBJ2-1 | TRBV6-5
TGTGCCAGCTCCCCGGCTCTGCTGGGCACCGGGGAGCTGTTTTTT | CASSPALLGTGELFF | . | . | TRBJ2-2 | TRBV18